The clone carrying this T cell receptor beta chain was observed once. Profiled with immunoSEQ multiplex PCR; TCRdb holds only in-frame clones, not every one. The sample includes roughly 100,000 clones, roughly nine tenths of them seen just once. The data were obtained in a study of T cell changes during pregnancy in multiple sclerosis. The V gene's germline CDR1 is SGHDN and CDR2 FVKESK. Trimming left V 4 bases short and J 2 bases short, with 12 bases between. The CDR3 consists of 14 residues. The rearrangement joins TRBV14 to TRBJ2-7; perhaps TRBD1 as D (6 bases). The origin of this receptor is a female donor with multiple sclerosis, enrolled in a pregnancy study. The material was peripheral blood, obtained after pregnancy. CDR3 DNA: TGTGCCAGCAGCCTCCGGGACAAAACCTACGAGCAGTACTTC. Its translation is CASSLRDKTYEQYF.